This is a list of T cell receptor beta chains from one sample in a study of identical twins. TCRdb itself ran the 5' RACE reads through MiXCR, one entry per CDR3 protein. The sample yields hundreds of thousands of distinct CDR3 sequences, 9% to 15% seen once. This same sample was also part of a study on yellow fever vaccine responses in identical twins.

The source material was PBMCs. These receptors were obtained from a woman aged 18-29 years in good health. Each CDR3 is given with its conserved first and last residue. The size field is filled for only some rows; it gives once, few, many or a size class.

j_gene: TRBJ2-2
v_gene: TRBV7-2
abundance: few
CDR3aa: CASSLGPDRLNTGELFF

j_gene: TRBJ1-2
v_gene: TRBV5-1
abundance: NA
CDR3aa: CASSWRGKRENYGYTF

j_gene: TRBJ2-2
v_gene: TRBV6-2/TRBV6-3
abundance: few
CDR3aa: CASINGGVRNNGELFF

j_gene: TRBJ1-1
v_gene: TRBV15
abundance: NA
CDR3aa: CATSSTIFTEAFF

j_gene: TRBJ1-2
v_gene: TRBV3-1
abundance: few
CDR3aa: CASSRSDNYGYTF

j_gene: TRBJ2-1
v_gene: TRBV10-3
abundance: NA
CDR3aa: CAISDSSSLSYNEQFF

j_gene: TRBJ1-5
v_gene: TRBV10-3
abundance: NA
CDR3aa: CAISDGRDQPQHF

j_gene: TRBJ2-1
v_gene: TRBV28
abundance: many
CDR3aa: CASRPSGNYNEQFF

j_gene: TRBJ2-1
v_gene: TRBV6-2/TRBV6-3
abundance: few
CDR3aa: CASSYSTGGFYNEQFF

j_gene: TRBJ2-5
v_gene: TRBV5-1
abundance: few
CDR3aa: CASTLAASGSPGGETQYF

j_gene: TRBJ1-4
v_gene: TRBV7-9
abundance: few
CDR3aa: CASSRVGSTNEKLFF

j_gene: TRBJ1-1
v_gene: TRBV5-1
abundance: NA
CDR3aa: CASSYFFRGGWDTEAFF

j_gene: TRBJ2-1
v_gene: TRBV29-1
abundance: many
CDR3aa: CSVERGSGQGANEQFF

j_gene: TRBJ1-2
v_gene: TRBV12-3/TRBV12-4
abundance: many
CDR3aa: CASSFYEAETF

j_gene: TRBJ1-1
v_gene: TRBV20-1
abundance: NA
CDR3aa: CSARGSEGGDTEAFF

j_gene: TRBJ2-5
v_gene: TRBV7-6
abundance: NA
CDR3aa: CASSRSLATQETQYF

j_gene: TRBJ2-3
v_gene: TRBV11-2
abundance: NA
CDR3aa: CASSLSIMGGDGTDTQYF

j_gene: TRBJ2-3
v_gene: TRBV7-2
abundance: few
CDR3aa: CASSFLVYSTDTQYF

j_gene: TRBJ1-2
v_gene: TRBV3-1
abundance: NA
CDR3aa: CASSQTGDNYGYTF

j_gene: TRBJ1-1
v_gene: TRBV4-1
abundance: many
CDR3aa: CASSQPSFWTVNTEAFF

j_gene: TRBJ2-1
v_gene: TRBV13
abundance: few
CDR3aa: CASSPLTGIFNDEQFF

j_gene: TRBJ1-2
v_gene: TRBV6-1
abundance: many
CDR3aa: CASRGGAAWGYTF

j_gene: TRBJ2-5
v_gene: TRBV18
abundance: many
CDR3aa: CASSPNQETQYF

j_gene: TRBJ1-3
v_gene: TRBV5-1
abundance: NA
CDR3aa: CASSWDRASGNTIYF

j_gene: TRBJ2-7
v_gene: TRBV5-8
abundance: NA
CDR3aa: CATRPRGSYEQYF

j_gene: TRBJ1-1
v_gene: TRBV29-1
abundance: NA
CDR3aa: CSVDGTGVGAFF

j_gene: TRBJ2-1
v_gene: TRBV5-1
abundance: NA
CDR3aa: CASSWGPRLYNEQFF

j_gene: TRBJ2-7
v_gene: TRBV27
abundance: few
CDR3aa: CASRLNRDRPSYEQYF

j_gene: TRBJ1-2
v_gene: TRBV2
abundance: NA
CDR3aa: CASSEGGGLTGYTF

j_gene: TRBJ2-1
v_gene: TRBV11-2
abundance: NA
CDR3aa: CASSPQGALGNEQFF

j_gene: TRBJ1-6
v_gene: TRBV15
abundance: NA
CDR3aa: CATSGRGSNSPLHF

j_gene: TRBJ2-5
v_gene: TRBV11-2
abundance: NA
CDR3aa: CASSLGAFVARTPKETQYF

j_gene: TRBJ1-2
v_gene: TRBV4-1
abundance: few
CDR3aa: CASSQELGTSDGYTF

j_gene: TRBJ2-1
v_gene: TRBV9
abundance: NA
CDR3aa: CASSVRDGEQFF

j_gene: TRBJ2-4
v_gene: TRBV12-3/TRBV12-4
abundance: NA
CDR3aa: CASSYRDRGLILVAKNIQYF

j_gene: TRBJ2-1
v_gene: TRBV28
abundance: NA
CDR3aa: CASSLWIGRTSWANEQFF

j_gene: TRBJ1-5
v_gene: TRBV27
abundance: many
CDR3aa: CASSFRGTNSNQPQHF

j_gene: TRBJ2-2
v_gene: TRBV10-3
abundance: NA
CDR3aa: CAISSPGQGNTGELFF

j_gene: TRBJ2-3
v_gene: TRBV27
abundance: few
CDR3aa: CASSSFGTDTQYF

j_gene: TRBJ1-2
v_gene: TRBV5-1
abundance: few
CDR3aa: CASSLGEGLRGYTF

j_gene: TRBJ2-2
v_gene: TRBV6-1
abundance: few
CDR3aa: CASRGTVANTGELFF

j_gene: TRBJ2-1
v_gene: TRBV7-3
abundance: NA
CDR3aa: CASSWDFNNEQFF

j_gene: TRBJ2-7
v_gene: TRBV7-9
abundance: few
CDR3aa: CASSSVHYEQYF

j_gene: TRBJ2-1
v_gene: TRBV7-9
abundance: NA
CDR3aa: CASSIGTSGGLNEQFF